This T cell receptor beta chain was sequenced during a study of blood T cell dynamics during melanoma immunotherapy (dated by TCRdb to the early 2020s). In terms of the full investigation: The patients had metastatic melanoma and were given first-line pembrolizumab or nivolumab plus ipilimumab as standard of care in the United Kingdom. Peripheral T cell receptor repertoires of metastatic melanoma patients were profiled before and after one cycle of checkpoint inhibitor therapy to find early correlates of response. Consecutive patients formed a training cohort, and a further independent group of patients from the same centre was pooled into an external validation set. Study-level results and caveats: The relatively small sample size was acknowledged as something that could potentially limit how far the results can be generalized. A bifurcated reorganization of the PBMC repertoire at W3, with increased clonality or increased diversity, was observed in patients who later achieved disease control, unlike in progressors. Whether the T cell clones driving repertoire changes were melanoma-specific or reflected general immune activation could not be determined in the study.

For every bulk PBMC sample, a fixed 350 ng of DNA was loaded. TCR beta CDR3 sequences were amplified from genomic DNA with the immunoSEQ TCRb Assay kit following manufacturer instructions. The KAPA Library Quantification Kit for Illumina platforms was used to quantify the pooled libraries by qPCR. Pooled libraries were clustered at roughly 0.55-1.1 pM and sequenced on an Illumina NextSeq 500. On the study's bioinformatics: The TCR data were analyzed using immunoSEQ ANALYZER and the R LymphoSeq package. A rearrangement efficiency score was calculated as productive divided by the sum of productive and non-productive CDR3 sequences. Within each patient, timepoints were compared pairwise for clonality, measured with the Gini coefficient, and for diversity, measured with the Renyi index at alpha=1. Clonal relatedness, based on an edit distance of 3, and repertoire similarity, based on the Bhattacharyya coefficient, were both computed in LymphoSeq. Linear discriminant analysis on week-3 changes in clonality and diversity was built with the R MASS and caret packages to classify response. What TCRdb holds here is the immuneACCESS table cut down to in-frame rearrangements. Part of the clones is not present; checked against another copy, under half of the missing clones reflect an unresolved V gene, and the others are unexplained. D and trimming come from the DNA, and the V and J calls and clone size come from that table. The sample table records 5,000 to 6,500 clones; nearly 90% of these occur just once. The ten largest account for around 3% of the sample.

The CDR3 contains 14 residues, cysteine and phenylalanine counted. Only the CDR3 part of the read is kept: 42 bases, read in frame from the first base. The germline V gene provides CDR1 ENHRY and CDR2 SYGVKD. V loses 7 bases at its end and J loses 2 bases; junction bases beyond the gene matches: 6. This clone was observed once. What this receptor recognizes is not known. No much larger clone exists at a distance of one base, and base qualities are not known. Reading the label with the study, this specimen's time point is: pre-treatment baseline. Blood samples were taken before treatment (T0) and at week 3 (W3), following the first cycle of checkpoint blockade. Except for two patients with rapid clinical progression, response was assessed 12 weeks after the first infusion by RECIST 1.1; disease control meant complete response, partial response or stable disease. Patients with prior systemic cancer treatment, concomitant immunosuppressant therapy or synchronous other active malignancies were excluded. Bulk PBMC and plasma cell-free DNA were both sequenced for TCR beta so that circulating cells and T cell turnover could be tracked. Lymphoprep and SepMate tubes were used to isolate PBMC from blood, and red cell lysis was then performed. QIAamp DNA Blood Mini kits were used to extract DNA from PBMC and sorted T cell subsets.

Source: blood, taken from a patient treated with checkpoint blockade. This TCR was recovered from a human donor with melanoma. This sequence uses TRBV10-3 and TRBJ1-1, and 8 bases in between align with TRBD1. CDR3 sequence: CAITKDRDNTEAFF. The nucleotide sequence is TGTGCCATCACCAAGGACAGGGATAACACTGAAGCTTTCTTT.